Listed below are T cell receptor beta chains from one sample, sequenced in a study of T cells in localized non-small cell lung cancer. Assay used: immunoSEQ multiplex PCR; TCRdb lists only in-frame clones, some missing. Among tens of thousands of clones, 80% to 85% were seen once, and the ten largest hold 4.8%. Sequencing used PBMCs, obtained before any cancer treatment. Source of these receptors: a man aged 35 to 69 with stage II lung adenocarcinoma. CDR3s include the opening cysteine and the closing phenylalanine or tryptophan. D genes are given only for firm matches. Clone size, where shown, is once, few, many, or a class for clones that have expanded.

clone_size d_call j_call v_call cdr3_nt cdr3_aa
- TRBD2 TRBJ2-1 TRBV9 TGTGCCAGCGGACTAGCGGGATTCTCCTCCTACAATGAGCAGTTCTTC CASGLAGFSSYNEQFF
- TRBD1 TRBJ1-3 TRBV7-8 TGTGCCAGCAGCAAACAGGGGATACCTGGAAACACCATATATTTT CASSKQGIPGNTIYF
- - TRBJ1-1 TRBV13 TGTGCCAGCAGCTTAGGAGGAGGCGCAGGGAATACTGAAGCTTTCTTT CASSLGGGAGNTEAFF
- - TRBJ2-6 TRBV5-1 TGCGCCAGCAGCTTGGGCAGGGGGGTCCCTGGGGCCAACGTCCTGACTTTC CASSLGRGVPGANVLTF
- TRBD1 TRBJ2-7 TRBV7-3 TGTGCCAGCAGCTTCGGGACAGGGGTGTACGAGCAGTACTTC CASSFGTGVYEQYF
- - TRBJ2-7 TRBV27 TGTGCCAGCAGTTTATCGTATATAGGCACCGACTGCGACGAGCAGTACTTC CASSLSYIGTDCDEQYF
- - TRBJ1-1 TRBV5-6 TGTGCCAGCAGCTTGACAGGAGTAATGAACACTGAAGCTTTCTTT CASSLTGVMNTEAFF
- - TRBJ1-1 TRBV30 TGTGCCTGGAGTGTCGGTGGCGGGAACACTGAAGCTTTCTTT CAWSVGGGNTEAFF
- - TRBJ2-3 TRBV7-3 TGTGCCAGCAGCTCAAACGGTCCCACTAGCACAGATACGCAGTATTTT CASSSNGPTSTDTQYF
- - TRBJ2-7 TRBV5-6 TGTGCCAGCAGTTTGCCGACGGAGAGCTCCTACGAGCAGTACTTC CASSLPTESSYEQYF
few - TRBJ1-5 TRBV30 TGTGCCTGGAGTGCAAAGACAGGTAGCAATCAGCCCCAGCATTTT CAWSAKTGSNQPQHF
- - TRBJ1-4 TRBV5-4 TGTGCCAGCAGCTTGTATCTGTATAACCCGAGGGTCGAAGAAAAACTGTTTTTT CASSLYLYNPRVEEKLFF
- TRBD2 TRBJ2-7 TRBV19 TGTGCCAGTAGTGACTTAGCGGGAGTCGAGCAGTACTTC CASSDLAGVEQYF
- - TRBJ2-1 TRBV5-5 TGTGCCAGCAGCGCTGGGGCCGGGACTAATGAGCAGTTCTTC CASSAGAGTNEQFF
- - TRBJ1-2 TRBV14 TGTGCCAGCAGCCAAGATCTTAAAAGTGGTGGCTACACCTTC CASSQDLKSGGYTF
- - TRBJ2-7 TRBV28 TGTGCCAGCAGTTATGAGGGACCATACGAGCAGTACTTC CASSYEGPYEQYF